Presented here are 22 T cell receptor beta chains from one specimen sequenced in a study of Tregs in tolerant kidney transplant recipients. This table comes from immunoSEQ multiplex PCR, and its TCRdb copy is limited to in-frame clones, with some not included. The sample table sets out 50,000 or so clones. The sequencing used CD4+ T cells from blood, collected before the transplant. The receptor source for this set is a human donor who received a combined kidney and bone marrow transplant.

On this clone itself: The DNA ends 3 residues before the CDR3 does, and the rest of the CDR3 is filled in from the germline J gene. V is TRBV20-1 and J is TRBJ1-2; TRBD1 matches 8 bases. The CDR3 is 13 residues long. The germline gives CDR1 DFQATT, CDR2 SNEGSKA (reference sequence). Here the CDR3 reads CPPTAGGDSGYTF. The sequenced part of the CDR3 DNA is TGCCCTCCGACTGCAGGGGGCGATAGTGGC.

Points on this clone: The read finishes 3 residues shy of the CDR3 end, and the germline J gene is used to complete it. The chain combines TRBV18 with TRBJ2-2; the match to TRBD2 covers 10 bases. This CDR3 has 16 residues. J gave up 7 bases and V 3 bases, and 8 bases lay outside the gene matches. Germline-derived CDR1 and CDR2 are KGHSH and LQKENI. The CDR3 sequence is CASSPRGLAGVGELFF. The covered CDR3 bases are TGTGCCAGCTCACCGCGAGGGCTAGCGGGAGTCGGGGAG.

On this clone: The read finishes 3 residues shy of the CDR3 end, and the germline J gene is used to complete it. The rearrangement joins TRBV30 to TRBJ2-5; 14 bases map to TRBD2. Germline CDR1 reads GTSNPN; CDR2 reads SVGIG (reference sequence). The junction had 5 bases not matched to a gene; V was cut back by 1 base and J by 7 bases. This CDR3 has 15 residues. The chain's CDR3 is CAWSGGLAGEGTQYF. The sequenced CDR3 bases are TGTGCCTGGAGTGGGGGACTAGCGGGAGAAGGGACC. The full variable domain, completed using reference TRBV30 and TRBJ2-5, is SQTIHQWPATLVQPVGSPLSLECTVEGTSNPNLYWYRQAAGRGLQLLFYSVGIGQISSEVPQNLSASRPQDRQFILSSKKLLLSDSGFYLCAWSGGLAGEGTQYFGPGTRLLVL.

Worth noting for this clone: The read gets to within 3 residues of the CDR3 end, and the germline J gene fills in the rest. The gene calls are TRBV19 and TRBJ2-7; D remains ambiguous. There are 13 residues in the CDR3. The V end lost 7 bases, the J end lost 3 bases, and 13 bases lay between the germline ends. In germline, CDR1 is LNHDA, CDR2 SQIVND (reference sequence). Incomplete CDR3 DNA: TGTGCCAGTATTGCAACCGATAGCTACGAG. Translated, it gives CASIATDSYE. From start to end, the CDR3 is CASIATDSYEQYF. Variable domain in full (rest from reference TRBV19 and TRBJ2-7): DGGITQSPKYLFRKEGQNVTLSCEQNLNHDAMYWYRQDPGQGLRLIYYSQIVNDFQKGDIAEGYSVSREKKESFPLTVTSAQKNPTAFYLCASIATDSYEQYFGPGTRLTVT.

As concerns this clone: The CDR3 is cut off 3 residues early in the read; its end comes from the germline J gene. This chain connects TRBV20-1 to TRBJ1-5; TRBD1 is a possible D gene (6 bases). This CDR3 region has 13 residues. The V gene lost 5 bases and the J gene lost 7 bases, with 15 bases spanning the gap. Germline V lookup: CDR1 DFQATT, CDR2 SNEGSKA (reference sequence). CDR3 bases read: TGCAGTGCTCCAGGGGCCCCAGGGCAGCCC. Amino acid sequence: CSAPGAPGQP. The whole CDR3 reads CSAPGAPGQPQHF.

Turning to this clone: The read halts 3 residues ahead of the CDR3 end, with the missing end drawn from the germline J gene. V and J are TRBV19 and TRBJ1-1, with unresolved D. V was cut by 4 bases and J by 6 bases, with 12 bases left in between. The CDR3 length is 13 residues. CDR1 LNHDA and CDR2 SQIVND come from the germline V gene (reference sequence). The CDR3 protein is CASSNHQLSEAFF. CDR3 DNA, as far as it was read: TGTGCCAGTAGTAACCATCAGTTGTCTGAA.

Worth noting for this clone: Coverage ceases 3 residues before the CDR3 finishes, and the germline J gene fills in the end. V and J are TRBV7-8 and TRBJ2-5; 9 bases match TRBD1. Per germline, CDR1 SGHVS and CDR2 FQNEAQ. There are 14 residues in the CDR3. J lost 3 bases, V lost 7 bases, and 6 bases had no gene match. The CDR3 DNA, read in part, is TGTGCCAGCACACGGGACAGGGAAGAAGAGACC. It encodes CASTRDREEET. The CDR3 as a whole reads CASTRDREEETQYF.

Remarks on this clone: The CDR3 end is not reached by the read, which stops 3 residues before it; the germline J gene fills it in. The J gene is TRBJ1-4, the V gene TRBV5-1; 7 bases agree with TRBD1. V shed 5 bases and J 5 bases; nucleotides not matched to a gene: 12. Germline-derived CDR1 and CDR2 are SGHRS and YFSETQ. This CDR3 contains 16 residues. The CDR3 bases that were read are TGCGCCAGCAGTTTCGGCCGGGACAGCTCAAATGAAAAA. Encoded protein: CASSFGRDSSNEK. The full CDR3 is CASSFGRDSSNEKLFF.

Turning to this clone: The CDR3 end is not reached by the read, which stops 3 residues before it; the germline J gene fills it in. The V gene is TRBV7-9, the J gene TRBJ1-1; D remains ambiguous. CDR1 is SEHNR and CDR2 is FQNEAQ in the germline V gene (reference sequence). CDR3 length: 14 amino acids. The CDR3 loop is CASSLALPGAAAFF. The sequenced part of the CDR3 DNA is TGTGCCAGCAGCTTAGCGTTGCCCGGCGCGGCG.

As to this clone: With the read ending 3 residues before the CDR3 end, the germline J gene is used to fill in that end. V is TRBV6-2 or TRBV6-3 and J is TRBJ1-3; D might be TRBD1 (5 bases). V was cut by 6 bases and J by 0 bases, with 12 bases left in between. The CDR3 is 15 residues long. Germline lookup yields CDR1 MNHEY and CDR2 SVGEGT. The CDR3 DNA, read in part, is TGTGCCAGCAGGTCGACAGTGAGCTCTGGAAACACC. It translates to CASRSTVSSGNT. The whole CDR3 region reads CASRSTVSSGNTIYF.

A remark on this clone: The CDR3 end lies 3 residues beyond the end of the read and is filled in from the germline J gene. This chain connects TRBV7-2 to TRBJ2-7; maybe TRBD2 (6 bases). Germline CDR1 SGHTA, CDR2 FQGNSA. Trimming took 5 bases from V and 4 from J, leaving 18 bases between them. The CDR3 is made up of 15 amino acids. The covered CDR3 bases are TGTGCCAGCAGCCCCACGGCTAGCGCTAAATACGAG. It codes for CASSPTASAKYE. From start to end, the CDR3 is CASSPTASAKYEQYF.

About this clone itself: The CDR3 end falls 3 residues outside the read, so it is completed with the germline J gene. This chain links TRBV7-2 with TRBJ1-5; D may be TRBD1 (6 bases). Trimming left V 6 bases short and J 4 bases short, with 10 bases between. The CDR3 is 13 residues long. CDR1 and CDR2 (germline): SGHTA, FQGNSA. The sequenced part of the CDR3 DNA is TGTGCCAGCAGGTTACAGGGAAATCAGCCC. It encodes CASRLQGNQP. The CDR3 in full is CASRLQGNQPQHF.

On this clone: The read terminates 3 residues before the CDR3 end, so the remaining end is supplied by the germline J gene. This chain uses TRBV2 with TRBJ1-1; D is unclear. V lost 0 bases and J lost 6, with 11 bases in between. The length of the CDR3 is 14 residues. Germline V lookup: CDR1 SNHLY, CDR2 FYNNEI. The CDR3 loop is CASSEAAQAPEAFF. CDR3 DNA, as far as it was read: TGTGCCAGCAGTGAAGCGGCGCAGGCGCCTGAA.

Of note for this clone: From the germline J gene comes the end of the CDR3, since the read stops 3 residues before it. The chain links TRBV5-1 to TRBJ1-2; maybe TRBD1 (5 bases). Trimming left V 3 bases short and J 5 bases short, with 14 bases between. Germline V gene sequence: CDR1 SGHRS, CDR2 YFSETQ. This CDR3 is 14 amino acids long. CDR3 residues: CASSSVGGEYGYTF. The part of the CDR3 DNA that was read is TGCGCCAGCAGCTCCGTGGGAGGGGAGTATGGC.

Comments on this clone: Read coverage stops 3 residues before the CDR3 terminus; the germline J gene supplies the remainder. The chain carries TRBV29-1 and TRBJ2-7, with 11 bases aligning to TRBD1. The J segment lost 4 bases and the V segment lost 4 bases, leaving 3 bases of the junction unmatched. There are 13 residues in the CDR3. The germline V gene has CDR1 SQVTM and CDR2 ANQGSEA. The CDR3 loop is CSVAGQGEYEQYF. Incomplete CDR3 DNA: TGCAGCGTTGCGGGACAGGGGGAATACGAG.

Points on this clone: The read is 3 residues too short to cover the CDR3 end, so that end is filled in from the germline J gene. The chain couples TRBV7-2 to TRBJ1-6; 12 bases agree with TRBD1. Trimming removed 0 bases from V and 10 bases from J; junction bases left unmatched: 7. In germline, CDR1 is SGHTA, CDR2 FQGNSA. The CDR3 runs 17 residues. The CDR3 sequence: CASSLAPGQGAGSPLHF. The part of the CDR3 DNA that was read is TGTGCCAGCAGCTTAGCTCCGGGACAGGGGGCAGGGTCACCC.

Turning to this clone: The sequenced fragment ends 3 residues before the CDR3 boundary, so the rest is inferred from the germline J gene. This chain links TRBV11-2 with TRBJ1-1; unclear D gene. There are 13 residues in the CDR3. Germline CDR1 reads SGHAT; CDR2 reads FQNNGV. With 1 base removed from V and 4 bases from J, the gap between germline ends came to 7 bases. The part of the CDR3 DNA that was read is TGTGCCAGCAGCTTAGGGGCGGGCACTGAA. This sequence encodes CASSLGAGTE. The full CDR3 sequence reads CASSLGAGTEAFF. Looking up the rest from reference TRBV11-2 and TRBJ1-1 gives the full variable domain: EAGVAQSPRYKIIEKRQSVAFWCNPISGHATLYWYQQILGQGPKLLIQFQNNGVVDDSQLPKDRFSAERLKGVDSTLKIQPAKLEDSAVYLCASSLGAGTEAFFGQGTRLTVV.

Remarks on this clone: Read coverage stops 3 residues before the CDR3 terminus; the germline J gene supplies the remainder. The genes are TRBV18 and TRBJ1-2, with TRBD1 as a possible D gene (6 bases). Trimming removed 1 base from V and 6 bases from J, with 9 bases in between. Germline-derived CDR1 and CDR2 are KGHSH and LQKENI. This CDR3 has 13 residues. The sequenced CDR3 bases are TGTGCCAGCTCACCACGAGAGGGGGATGGC. Translating gives CASSPREGDG. The CDR3 as a whole reads CASSPREGDGYTF.

In the case of this clone: The missing CDR3 end, 3 residues past where the read stops, is filled in from the germline J gene. The chain couples TRBV5-1 to TRBJ1-6; 11 nucleotides line up with TRBD1. The V and J ends lost 4 bases and 8 bases, in that order; junction bases with no gene match: 2. Germline loops: CDR1 SGHRS, CDR2 YFSETQ. The CDR3 runs 14 residues. The CDR3: CASSPGQGDSPLHF. The part of the CDR3 DNA that was read is TGCGCCAGCAGCCCGGGACAGGGGGATTCACCC.

Turning to this clone: The read comes to an end 3 residues before the CDR3 does, leaving the germline J gene to fill in the end. The rearrangement links TRBV5-1 to TRBJ1-4; D perhaps matches TRBD1 (6 bases). The V end was cut by 5 bases, the J end by 4 bases, with 9 bases between. The germline V gene encodes CDR1 SGHRS and CDR2 YFSETQ. The CDR3 spans 13 residues. The sequenced part of the CDR3 DNA is TGCGCCAGCAGATACAGGGATAATGAAAAA. Its translation: CASRYRDNEK. The full CDR3 reads CASRYRDNEKLFF.

As concerns this clone: The read terminates 3 residues before the CDR3 end, so the remaining end is supplied by the germline J gene. The chain recombines TRBV2 with TRBJ2-3; D may be TRBD2 (6 bases). The V end lost 6 bases, the J end lost 4 bases, and 17 bases lay between the germline ends. The germline V gene encodes CDR1 SNHLY and CDR2 FYNNEI. The CDR3 consists of 15 residues. Here the CDR3 reads CASRAVGTQPDTQYF. The covered CDR3 bases are TGTGCCAGCAGGGCGGTGGGGACTCAACCAGATACG.

Note on this clone: With the read ending 3 residues before the CDR3 end, the germline J gene is used to fill in that end. V is TRBV20-1 and J is TRBJ2-1, with D maybe TRBD2 (5 bases). Deletions cut 5 bases from V and 0 bases from J, with 11 bases between. This CDR3 comprises 14 residues. Per germline, CDR1 DFQATT and CDR2 SNEGSKA (reference sequence). The CDR3 DNA, read in part, is TGCAGTGCTCCCGACTACTCCTCCTACAATGAG. Translating gives CSAPDYSSYNE. The full CDR3 reads CSAPDYSSYNEQFF.